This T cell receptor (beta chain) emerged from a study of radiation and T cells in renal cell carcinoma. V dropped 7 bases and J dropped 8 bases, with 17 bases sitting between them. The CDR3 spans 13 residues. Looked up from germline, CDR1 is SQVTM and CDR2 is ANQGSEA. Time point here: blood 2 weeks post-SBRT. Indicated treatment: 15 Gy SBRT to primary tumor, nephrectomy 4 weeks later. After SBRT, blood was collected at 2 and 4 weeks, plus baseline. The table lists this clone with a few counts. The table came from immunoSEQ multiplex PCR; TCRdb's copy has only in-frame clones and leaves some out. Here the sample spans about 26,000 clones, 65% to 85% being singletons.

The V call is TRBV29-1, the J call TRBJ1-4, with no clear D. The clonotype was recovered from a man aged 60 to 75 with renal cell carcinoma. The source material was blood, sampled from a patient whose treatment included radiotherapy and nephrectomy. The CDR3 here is CSAFEGKGEKLFF. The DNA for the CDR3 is TGCAGCGCCTTCGAAGGGAAAGGAGAAAAACTGTTTTTT.